Below, 20 T cell receptor beta chains from the same sample are listed, as sequenced in a study of cytomegalovirus exposure and HLA in healthy donors. Produced via immunoSEQ multiplex PCR; TCRdb's table is partial and in-frame only. Among around 150,000 clones listed, about nine tenths were seen once. Input material: PBMCs. The receptor source for this set is a woman aged 30 to 39 in good health and CMV-seronegative.

This clone appeared many times. CDR3 sequence reads: CASKPGRGYTGELFF. CDR3 bases: TGTGCCAGCAAGCCGGGGCGGGGCTACACCGGGGAGCTGTTTTTT. The chain employs TRBV2 and TRBJ2-2; D may be TRBD2 (6 bases). Trimming removed 7 bases at V and 3 bases at J, with 15 bases between. Germline CDR1 SNHLY, CDR2 FYNNEI. The CDR3 runs 15 residues.

The rearrangement joins TRBV29-1 to TRBJ1-2; D not certain. Germline CDR1 is SQVTM and CDR2 is ANQGSEA. Trimming took off 2 bases at V and 4 bases at J, with 14 bases between the two ends. The CDR3 sequence is 14 residues long. The CDR3 reads CSVELGPAGYGYTF. Written as DNA, the CDR3 is TGCAGCGTTGAACTGGGCCCGGCGGGCTATGGCTACACCTTC. The full variable domain, in which reference TRBV29-1 and TRBJ1-2 provide the parts outside the CDR3, is SAVISQKPSRDICQRGTSLTIQCQVDSQVTMMFWYRQQPGQSLTLIATANQGSEATYESGFVIDKFPISRPNLTFSTLTVSNMSPEDSSIYLCSVELGPAGYGYTFGSGTRLTVV.

The rearrangement joins TRBV4-3 to TRBJ2-3; 7 bases align to TRBD2. The junction had 6 bases not matched to a gene; V was cut back by 1 base and J by 2 bases. Germline V CDR1 and CDR2: LGHNA, YSLEER. The CDR3 has 16 residues. CDR3 nucleotide sequence: TGCGCCAGCAGCCAAGGGGTGGGGGGGAACACAGATACGCAGTATTTT. It is translated as CASSQGVGGNTDTQYF.

The chain carries TRBV6-6 and TRBJ1-4, with 8 bases identical to TRBD1. Germline loops: CDR1 MNHNY, CDR2 SVGAGI (reference sequence). The CDR3 loop spans 15 amino acids. Unmatched junction bases numbered 10, after V lost 6 bases and J lost 7 bases. CDR3 sequence reads: CASSADRTGSEKLFF. The CDR3 DNA follows: TGTGCCAGCAGCGCCGACCGGACAGGGAGTGAAAAACTGTTTTTT.

This sequence joins TRBV7-6 and TRBJ1-1; maybe TRBD1 (5 bases). The CDR3 runs 15 residues. Germline CDR1 and CDR2: SGHVS and FNYEAQ. V lost 5 bases and J 6 bases, leaving 19 bases between the germline ends. The CDR3 sequence is CASSPPGGAGAEAFF. The CDR3 region has the DNA TGTGCCAGCAGCCCCCCGGGGGGTGCGGGGGCTGAAGCTTTCTTT.

V gene TRBV7-9 combines with J gene TRBJ1-5, with a possible D match to TRBD1 (6 bases). V was pared by 4 bases and J by 0 bases, with 13 bases between. Looked up from germline, CDR1 is SEHNR and CDR2 is FQNEAQ (reference sequence). CDR3 length: 16 amino acids. CDR3 in amino acids: CASSSDSPYSNQPQHF. Here the CDR3 DNA reads TGTGCCAGCAGCTCGGACAGCCCGTATAGCAATCAGCCCCAGCATTTT.

The chain recombines TRBV25-1 with TRBJ1-5; maybe TRBD1 (6 bases). Trimming pared 2 bases from V and 3 bases from J, leaving 11 bases between. The CDR3 consists of 15 residues. Germline lookup yields CDR1 MGHDK and CDR2 SYGVNS. The DNA of the CDR3 is TGTGCCAGCAGTGAAGGGGGCAGAAACAATCAGCCCCAGCATTTT. It specifies CASSEGGRNNQPQHF.

V usage is TRBV6-5 and J usage is TRBJ1-6; TRBD1 matches 7 bases. The CDR3 spans 13 residues. V trimming: 8 bases; J trimming: 11 bases; junction bases outside the gene matches: 9. Germline V gives CDR1 MNHEY, CDR2 SVGAGI. In DNA form, the CDR3 reads TGTGCCAGCTATTGGGGTCAGGGGGCACCCCTCCACTTT. This encodes CASYWGQGAPLHF.

The J gene is TRBJ2-1, the V gene TRBV4-3; TRBD2 agrees at 9 bases. The V and J ends lost 0 bases and 7 bases, in that order; junction bases with no gene match: 10. The germline V gene encodes CDR1 LGHNA and CDR2 YSLEER. The CDR3 is 17 residues long. The CDR3: CASSQDRGGRANNEQFF. In nucleotides, the CDR3 is TGCGCCAGCAGCCAAGATAGGGGCGGGAGGGCCAATAATGAGCAGTTCTTC.

The V call is TRBV6-4, the J call TRBJ2-2; 10 bases map to TRBD2. The CDR3 spans 15 residues. V trimming: 8 bases; J trimming: 7 bases; junction bases outside the gene matches: 10. Germline lookup yields CDR1 MRHNA and CDR2 SNTAGT. This chain's CDR3 is CASSILAGAYGELFF. The CDR3 DNA sequence: TGTGCCAGCTCTATTCTAGCGGGAGCTTACGGGGAGCTGTTTTTT.

The chain carries TRBV2 and TRBJ2-7; D not certain. Germline CDR1 SNHLY, CDR2 FYNNEI. V lost 2 bases and J lost 5, with 13 bases in between. This CDR3 region has 14 residues. CDR3 region: CASSEWIANHEQYF. The CDR3 nucleotides read TGTGCCAGCAGTGAATGGATAGCAAATCACGAGCAGTACTTC.

The genes are TRBV15 and TRBJ1-3; no clear D gene. V lost 5 bases, J lost 3 bases, and 8 bases lay in between. CDR3 size: 13 residues. Per germline, CDR1 LNHNV and CDR2 YYDKDF (reference sequence). The CDR3 nucleotides are TGTGCCACCAGCTGGGGTGGTGGAAACACCATATATTTT. The encoded protein is CATSWGGGNTIYF.

The chain recombines TRBV2 with TRBJ2-5; D perhaps matches TRBD2 (6 bases). This CDR3 is built from 13 residues. V was cut by 8 bases and J by 5 bases, with 15 bases left in between. CDR1 and CDR2 from the germline V gene are SNHLY and FYNNEI. This CDR3 reads CASAGRNEETQYF. CDR3 coding DNA: TGTGCCAGCGCGGGACGTAATGAGGAGACCCAGTACTTC.

The rearrangement links TRBV19 to TRBJ1-1; D gene ambiguous. Germline loops: CDR1 LNHDA, CDR2 SQIVND (reference sequence). V was pared by 10 bases and J by 5 bases, with 11 bases between. The CDR3 has 11 residues. CDR3 nucleotide sequence: TGTGCCAATAAAGAGGGTACTGAAGCTTTCTTT. Its protein product is CANKEGTEAFF.

This chain uses TRBV4-1 with TRBJ2-7, with D perhaps TRBD2 (6 bases). Per germline, CDR1 MGHRA and CDR2 YSYEKL. Trimming took 5 bases from V and 2 from J, leaving 19 bases between them. The CDR3 extends over 16 amino acids. CDR3 protein: CASSSRSGLPTYEQYF. CDR3 bases: TGCGCCAGCAGCTCGAGATCGGGACTGCCTACCTACGAGCAGTACTTC.

V and J are TRBV18 and TRBJ1-1, with 7 positions matching TRBD1. This CDR3 region has 15 residues. The trim removed 6 bases at V and 3 bases at J, leaving 10 bases unmatched. Germline V gives CDR1 KGHSH, CDR2 LQKENI. The CDR3 sequence: CASSVSGQTYTEAFF. CDR3 nucleotides: TGTGCCAGCTCCGTCTCGGGACAGACTTACACTGAAGCTTTCTTT. Together with reference TRBV18 and TRBJ1-1, the CDR3 gives the full variable domain: NAGVMQNPRHLVRRRGQEARLRCSPMKGHSHVYWYRQLPEEGLKFMVYLQKENIIDESGMPKERFSAEFPKEGPSILRIQQVVRGDSAAYFCASSVSGQTYTEAFFGQGTRLTVV.

The gene calls are TRBV9 and TRBJ1-3; no firm D call. V lost 4 bases to trimming and J lost 0 bases, with 11 bases between them. The CDR3 spans 15 residues. Germline-derived CDR1 and CDR2 are SGDLS and YYNGEE. In DNA form, the CDR3 reads TGTGCCAGCAGCCCGAAAATCCTCTCTGGAAACACCATATATTTT. Its protein product is CASSPKILSGNTIYF.

The V call is TRBV2, the J call TRBJ2-7; the match to TRBD1 covers 8 bases. The CDR3 loop spans 14 amino acids. V lost 6 bases, J lost 6 bases, and 10 bases stayed unmatched. Germline V gives CDR1 SNHLY, CDR2 FYNNEI. The CDR3 bases are TGTGCCAGCAGAGGCCGGACAGGGTATGGCGAGCAGTACTTC. It is translated as CASRGRTGYGEQYF.

V usage is TRBV2 and J usage is TRBJ1-5; perhaps TRBD1 as D (5 bases). This CDR3 contains 16 residues. V was cut by 3 bases and J by 4 bases, with 16 bases left in between. Germline V gives CDR1 SNHLY, CDR2 FYNNEI. CDR3 amino acids: CASSDSSGTGNQPQHF. CDR3 nucleotide sequence: TGTGCCAGCAGTGATTCATCCGGGACGGGGAATCAGCCCCAGCATTTT.

The genes are TRBV5-1 and TRBJ2-5; 11 bases agree with TRBD2. From germline, CDR1 is SGHRS and CDR2 YFSETQ. After removal of 0 bases from V and 2 bases from J, the junction contained 3 bases not matched to a gene. The CDR3 has 16 amino acids. DNA of the CDR3: TGCGCCAGCAGCTTGGAGCCTAGCGGGGGGCAAGAGACCCAGTACTTC. This translates into CASSLEPSGGQETQYF.